These T cell receptor beta chains were read from a single sample in a study of graft-versus-host responses after intestinal transplantation. Assay used: immunoSEQ multiplex PCR; TCRdb lists only in-frame clones, some missing. Of over 100,000 clones listed, over 75% are singletons. These receptors' targets are unknown. Sequences were derived from unstimulated CD4+ T cells sorted from spleen or lymph node cells, sampled before intestinal transplant. Receptor source: a human donor who received an intestinal transplant. Each CDR3 is given with its conserved first and last residue. The D gene is left open where the match is weak. Size is stated for part of the rows, as once, few or many counts, or as a class when the clone is expanded.

j_call	clone_size	v_call	d_call	cdr3_aa	cdr3_nt
TRBJ2-1	few	TRBV18	TRBD2	CASSPILLAGGINEQFF	TGTGCCAGCTCACCAATTCTGCTAGCGGGAGGGATAAATGAGCAGTTCTTC
TRBJ1-4	NA	TRBV30	NA	CAWSSRGEKLFF	TGTGCCTGGAGTTCCCGTGGAGAAAAACTGTTTTTT
TRBJ2-1	once	TRBV10-3	TRBD1	CAISEEGGQGNNEQFF	TGTGCCATCAGTGAAGAGGGGGGACAGGGAAACAATGAGCAGTTCTTC
TRBJ1-2	NA	TRBV7-9	TRBD1	CASSPRTGSGYTF	TGTGCCAGCAGCCCCCGGACAGGGAGTGGCTACACCTTC
TRBJ2-1	NA	TRBV27	NA	CASSEYPGFENKQFF	TGTGCCAGCAGTGAGTACCCTGGATTTGAAAATAAGCAGTTCTTC
TRBJ2-5	NA	TRBV18	NA	CASSPQEAKETQYF	TGTGCCAGCTCACCGCAGGAGGCAAAAGAGACCCAGTACTTC
TRBJ1-2	NA	TRBV30	TRBD1	CAWSQGAYYGYTF	TGTGCCTGGAGTCAGGGGGCGTATTATGGCTACACCTTC
TRBJ1-5	NA	TRBV6-5	TRBD1	CASSYSRGPPNQPQHF	TGTGCCAGCAGTTACTCGAGGGGGCCCCCCAATCAGCCCCAGCATTTT
TRBJ2-5	NA	TRBV6-5	TRBD2	CASQRGGAYQETQYF	TGTGCCTCCCAGCGGGGGGGGGCGTACCAAGAGACCCAGTACTTC
TRBJ2-5	few	TRBV4-1	NA	CASSQIGRINQETQYF	TGCGCCAGCAGCCAAATAGGGAGGATAAACCAGGAGACCCAGTACTTC
TRBJ1-4	NA	TRBV9	NA	CASSGGLNEKLFF	TGTGCCAGCAGCGGGGGGCTAAATGAAAAACTGTTTTTT
TRBJ2-2	few	TRBV6-6	NA	CASSYPKGGGPGELFF	TGTGCCAGCAGTTACCCCAAGGGAGGGGGCCCCGGGGAGCTGTTTTTT
TRBJ2-2	NA	TRBV6-1	NA	CASRPSPNTGELFF	TGTGCCAGCAGGCCGTCCCCGAACACCGGGGAGCTGTTTTTT
TRBJ2-3	NA	TRBV25-1	NA	CASSPLTSSPDTQYF	TGTGCCAGCAGCCCTTTAACTAGTTCCCCAGATACGCAGTATTTT
TRBJ2-4	once	TRBV5-1	NA	CASSADREGIQYF	TGCGCCAGCAGCGCGGACAGGGAGGGCATTCAGTACTTC
TRBJ2-3	NA	TRBV2	NA	CASSVTDTQYF	TGTGCCAGCAGCGTAACAGATACGCAGTATTTT
TRBJ2-5	NA	TRBV5-4	NA	CASSSDWGQETQYF	TGTGCCAGCAGCTCGGACTGGGGCCAAGAGACCCAGTACTTC
TRBJ2-3	NA	TRBV9	TRBD2	CASTHGGSTDTQYF	TGTGCCAGCACCCACGGGGGGAGCACAGATACGCAGTATTTT
TRBJ1-5	NA	TRBV6-6	TRBD1	CASGVTGGNQPQHF	TGTGCCAGCGGGGTGACAGGGGGGAATCAGCCCCAGCATTTT
TRBJ2-7	NA	TRBV28	NA	CASSQVAYEQYF	TGTGCCAGCAGTCAGGTTGCCTACGAGCAGTACTTC
TRBJ2-7	NA	TRBV6-5	TRBD2	CASSYPGRAGEQYF	TGTGCCAGCAGTTACCCGGGACGAGCGGGGGAGCAGTACTTC
TRBJ2-7	NA	TRBV6-5	NA	CASSYSTAPYEQYF	TGTGCCAGCAGTTACTCGACAGCCCCCTACGAGCAGTACTTC
TRBJ1-1	NA	TRBV28	TRBD1	CASSSSGTGANTEAFF	TGTGCCAGCAGTTCATCCGGGACAGGGGCCAACACTGAAGCTTTCTTT
TRBJ2-5	NA	TRBV6-1	TRBD1	CASQTGTVKETQYF	TGTGCCAGCCAAACTGGGACAGTAAAAGAGACCCAGTACTTC
TRBJ1-5	NA	TRBV23-1	NA	CASSQSDENNQPQHF	TGCGCCAGCAGTCAATCTGACGAAAACAATCAGCCCCAGCATTTT
TRBJ2-7	NA	TRBV5-5	TRBD2	CASSLSSGGQYEQYF	TGTGCCAGCAGCTTGTCCAGCGGGGGCCAGTACGAGCAGTACTTC
TRBJ2-7	NA	TRBV7-3	TRBD2	CASSLTSGGSYEQYF	TGTGCCAGCAGCTTGACTAGCGGGGGGTCCTACGAGCAGTACTTC
TRBJ1-5	NA	TRBV7-2	NA	CASSLEGVGANQPQHF	TGTGCCAGCAGCTTGGAAGGAGTTGGGGCCAATCAGCCCCAGCATTTT
TRBJ2-1	NA	TRBV11-2	NA	CASSSRLDYNEQFF	TGTGCCAGCAGCTCCCGACTAGACTACAATGAGCAGTTCTTC
TRBJ1-2	few	TRBV6-6	NA	CASSSVDQGTYGYTF	TGTGCCAGCAGTTCCGTGGACCAGGGGACCTATGGCTACACCTTC
TRBJ2-1	NA	TRBV1	NA	CTSSQDRESNEQFF	TGCACCAGCAGCCAAGATCGGGAGTCCAATGAGCAGTTCTTC
TRBJ2-7	NA	TRBV5-5	NA	CASSLPTEYEQYF	TGTGCCAGCAGCTTGCCCACAGAGTACGAGCAGTACTTC
TRBJ2-2	NA	TRBV7-3	NA	CASSLLGASNTGELFF	TGTGCCAGCAGCTTATTGGGGGCGTCGAACACCGGGGAGCTGTTTTTT
TRBJ2-1	NA	TRBV5-4	NA	CASATVGARVTGEQFF	TGTGCCAGCGCGACCGTTGGGGCACGGGTGACAGGTGAGCAGTTCTTC
TRBJ1-3	NA	TRBV5-1	NA	CASGRRSGDSGNTTYF	TGCGCCAGCGGCCGAAGGAGTGGGGACTCTGGAAACACCACATATTTT
TRBJ2-6	NA	TRBV5-4	TRBD1	CAGMTGAGANVLTF	TGTGCCGGAATGACAGGGGCTGGGGCCAACGTCCTGACTTTC
TRBJ2-3	NA	TRBV21-1	NA	CASSLRSWTSTDTQYF	TGTGCCAGCAGCCTACGAAGCTGGACTAGCACAGATACGCAGTATTTT
TRBJ2-2	NA	TRBV2	NA	CASRGRDRYTGELFF	TGTGCCAGCAGGGGACGGGACCGCTACACCGGGGAGCTGTTTTTT
TRBJ2-7	NA	TRBV29-1	NA	CSVAPGLYEQYF	TGCAGCGTCGCACCGGGACTCTACGAGCAGTACTTC
TRBJ2-1	NA	TRBV4-2	TRBD1	CASSSPGQGGHEQFF	TGTGCCAGCAGCTCTCCGGGACAGGGTGGCCATGAGCAGTTCTTC
TRBJ2-3	few	TRBV18	NA	CASSPGADDQPHGTDTQYF	TGTGCCAGCTCACCAGGCGCTGACGACCAGCCTCACGGCACAGATACGCAGTATTTT
TRBJ2-2	NA	TRBV2	NA	CASREVLETGELFF	TGTGCCAGCAGGGAAGTTCTAGAAACCGGGGAGCTGTTTTTT
TRBJ2-5	NA	TRBV15	TRBD2	CATSEAGEETQYF	TGTGCCACCAGCGAAGCGGGGGAAGAGACCCAGTACTTC
TRBJ1-1	NA	TRBV25-1	TRBD1	CASSATRGSVNTEAFF	TGTGCCAGCAGTGCCACCAGGGGGTCGGTGAACACTGAAGCTTTCTTT
TRBJ2-1	NA	TRBV10-1	TRBD2	CASSESRGRPHEQFF	TGCGCCAGCAGTGAGTCTCGCGGGAGGCCCCATGAGCAGTTCTTC
TRBJ1-2	NA	TRBV2	TRBD1	CASSERDRGGYTF	TGTGCCAGCAGTGAAAGGGACAGGGGTGGCTACACCTTC
TRBJ2-1	once	TRBV7-3	NA	CASSLKTGSTGNEQFF	TGTGCCAGCAGCTTAAAAACAGGGTCGACGGGCAATGAGCAGTTCTTC
TRBJ2-2	NA	TRBV5-4	NA	CASSLASTGIGAGELFF	TGTGCCAGCAGCTTGGCGTCGACCGGGATAGGGGCCGGGGAGCTGTTTTTT
TRBJ2-7	NA	TRBV19	TRBD2	CASNPSGSLYEQYF	TGTGCCAGTAACCCGAGCGGGAGTCTGTACGAGCAGTACTTC
TRBJ2-7	once	TRBV6-5	TRBD1	CASSYDAGGTPYEQYF	TGTGCCAGCAGTTACGACGCAGGGGGTACACCCTACGAGCAGTACTTC
TRBJ2-7	NA	TRBV29-1	NA	CSVYEQYF	TGCAGCGTCTACGAGCAGTACTTC
TRBJ2-5	NA	TRBV6-5	NA	CASSQNVWETQYF	TGTGCCAGCAGTCAAAACGTGTGGGAGACCCAGTACTTC
TRBJ1-6	few	TRBV10-1	NA	CASSVQDNSPLHF	TGCGCCAGCAGTGTTCAAGATAATTCACCCCTCCACTTT
TRBJ2-7	few	TRBV2	NA	CASSEGTAPYEQYF	TGTGCCAGCAGTGAAGGGACCGCTCCCTACGAGCAGTACTTC
TRBJ1-1	NA	TRBV4-1	TRBD1	CASSQARGIEAFF	TGCGCCAGCAGCCAAGCCAGGGGGATTGAAGCTTTCTTT
TRBJ1-2	NA	TRBV6-5	NA	CASRQPGSYGYTF	TGTGCCAGCAGACAACCAGGGTCCTATGGCTACACCTTC
TRBJ1-3	few	TRBV19	NA	CASSIQSFSGNTIYF	TGTGCCAGTAGTATCCAGAGCTTCTCTGGAAACACCATATATTTT
TRBJ2-7	NA	TRBV5-1	NA	CASLTRPMKGAFQLNYEQYF	TGCGCCAGCTTGACCCGACCCATGAAGGGTGCGTTCCAACTGAACTACGAGCAGTACTTC
TRBJ2-7	NA	TRBV7-2	NA	CASSNPGPYEQYF	TGTGCCAGCAGTAACCCAGGGCCCTACGAGCAGTACTTC
TRBJ1-5	NA	TRBV4-1	NA	CASSSVNWGNQPQHF	TGCGCCAGCAGTTCCGTTAATTGGGGTAATCAGCCCCAGCATTTT